These 3 T cell receptor beta chains originate from one sample sequenced in a study of blood T cell repertoires in COVID-19. Measured with immunoSEQ multiplex PCR; TCRdb has only the in-frame clones, and not every one. The sample consists of approximately 130,000 clones, roughly four fifths of them appearing once. The sample was peripheral blood. These receptors all come from a human donor in a cohort sampled during active COVID-19.

The chain couples TRBV10-3 to TRBJ1-5; TRBD1 matches 9 bases. This CDR3 is 16 amino acids long. Germline values: CDR1 ENHRY, CDR2 SYGVKD. V lost 3 bases, J lost 7 bases, and 10 bases stayed unmatched. CDR3 sequence (DNA): TGTGCCATCAGTGACCCTACGGGGACAGGGAGACAGCCCCAGCATTTT. As protein: CAISDPTGTGRQPQHF.

The V gene is TRBV2, the J gene TRBJ1-2, with D possibly matching TRBD1 (5 bases). Between the trimmed V and J ends, which lost 6 bases and 4 bases, there was a span of 18 bases. Germline V CDR1 and CDR2: SNHLY, FYNNEI. The CDR3 is made up of 15 amino acids. CDR3 coding DNA: TGTGCCAGCAGGCTGGACGGCGGGGGGACCTATGGCTACACCTTC. Protein product: CASRLDGGGTYGYTF.

CDR3 loop: CASSESSAGNTGELFF. The CDR3 DNA follows: TGTGCCAGCAGTGAAAGCTCAGCGGGGAACACCGGGGAGCTGTTTTTT. The rearrangement joins TRBV6-4 to TRBJ2-2, with a weak D call TRBD2 (6 bases). V was trimmed by 3 bases and J by 1 base, leaving 12 bases between them. CDR1 is MRHNA, CDR2 SNTAGT, per germline. The CDR3 is 16 residues long.